The entry below gives a single T cell receptor beta chain sequence along with its context. This clone was seen only a few times. Its specific antigen is unknown. Per-base qualities were not stored, and no clone one base away is much larger. Its CDR3 holds 14 amino acids, cysteine through phenylalanine. The retained sequence is limited to the CDR3, 42 bases, with the frame set at the first base. V drops 1 base and J drops 1 base, leaving 8 bases in between. Via the germline V gene, CDR1 is SGDLS and CDR2 YYNGEE. This sample is part of a study of cytomegalovirus exposure and HLA in healthy donors (dated by TCRdb to between 2016 and 2019). Study-wide context: An earlier analysis of several hundred of the donors reported about 290 Gb of sequence data and 120 million or so unique TCR beta sequences from 190 million or so T cells. Roughly 300 gigabases of sequencing data and tens of millions of unique TCR sequences were included in an early release covering about 700 HLA-typed donors. The genetic ancestry cluster associated with self-reported Caucasian donors included approximately 85% of the roughly 360 genotyped donors. The study aimed to test whether signatures of past pathogen exposure could be identified by cataloging public T cell receptors. Using immunosequencing, the study profiled T cell repertoires from 666 subjects and related those repertoires to cytomegalovirus serostatus. Along with the roughly 710-subject first cohort, a separate validation cohort of about 110 different subjects was used. High-throughput TCR immunosequencing, statistical association of individual TCRs with disease status, and machine learning were combined to predict cytomegalovirus infection status. To study patterns of TCR occurrence, a later analysis re-analyzed previously published TCR beta repertoires from several hundred donors and added high-resolution HLA genotyping. Rather than using new phenotypic data, the later analysis identified candidate immune exposures from TCR beta sequences and from how often those sequences occurred across donors. In an earlier analysis of 587 of the donors, high-throughput TCR beta sequencing was used to judge whether each TCR beta V gene segment behaved as functional or pseudogenic. Donor age, sex, ethnicity and CMV serostatus were collected together with the repertoire data. Genome-wide SNP genotypes for about 55% of the roughly 670 donors were used in a later genetic analysis, which treated that subset as a discovery cohort. Every discovery cohort repertoire had been produced on one sequencing platform. Both class I and class II loci were covered by HLA typing, at four-digit resolution. The number of typed donors differed by locus: about 629-630 for A, B, C, DRB1 and DQB1; 500 to 550 for DQA1; some 590 for DPA1; and 400 to 480 for DPB1. Because of strong linkage in the cohort, five DR-DQ haplotypes were treated as single units for association and clustering. Among roughly 400 genotyped donors of the cohort, an average of roughly 230,000 unique TCR beta nucleotide sequences was sequenced per donor, of which 15% to 20% were non-productive.

Overall study outcomes, separate from this receptor: Most TCR sequences were seen in very few donors, while some public TCRs were found in many individuals. According to a later analysis, most CMV-associated TCR beta chains appeared to be HLA-restricted, and the HLA associations seemed to be driven largely by CMV exposure. Compared with the roughly 670-donor mean, donors in an Asian-associated ancestry cluster had fewer N-insertions in productive TCRs, according to a later genetic analysis. In an earlier analysis of a few hundred of the donors, most TCR beta V segments were observed in productive rearrangements about 90% or about 30% of the time, broadly matching IMGT annotations. A later genetic analysis associated a missense DCLRE1C variant with V-gene and J-gene trimming of TCR beta chains, and an independent cohort replicated the association. Strong co-occurrence of HLA alleles, especially DR and DQ, made assigning TCR associations to individual alleles difficult. A later analysis associated approximately 17,000 TCR beta sequences with specific HLA alleles at a false discovery rate of 0.05. According to the authors, the approach could potentially be generalized to other disease states and immunological phenotypes. Three of the identified cytomegalovirus-associated TCR beta chains were confirmed in vitro to be specific for cytomegalovirus antigens. In a later analysis, TCR association rates were found to vary across HLA loci, with the most associated TCRs seen for DRB1 alleles and the fewest for HLA-C alleles. A further reported finding was that TCR beta sequences accurately predicted the HLA-A and HLA-B alleles for most subjects in the first cohort. Immune exposure information for the cohort was limited to CMV serostatus. Several of the top co-occurrence clusters appeared to be linked to parvovirus B19, influenza, CMV and Epstein-Barr virus, according to a later analysis. A cluster of highly shared sequence variants was judged likely to represent a technical artifact of the sequencing pipeline. Roughly 17 rarely observed V segments, including chromosome 9 orphons, were excluded from the earlier analysis of some 590 of the donors because counts were too low. Because HLA typing was unavailable for some donors at each locus, only the typed subset was used in association tests. Roughly uniform sequencing depth across donors was assumed in presence/absence analyses, although this assumption may not hold. This cohort had only TCR beta chains sequenced, and the lack of alpha or paired-chain data limited which features could be detected. Some IMGT-functional V segments, including TRBV6-2 and TRBV6-3, could not be told apart with the 87-base-pair reads, so those segments were excluded. In the study, approximately 160 TCR beta chains were listed as associated with cytomegalovirus. In a later analysis, HLA-associated TCR beta chains showed more clonal expansion and lower generation probabilities than non-associated chains that were equally common. The classifier was reported to diagnose cytomegalovirus status with high specificity and sensitivity in both the original cohort and the validation cohort. Linkage disequilibrium might explain the correlated functional status among segregating V segments, but an unknown experimental factor could not be excluded.

The cohort consisted of 650 to 700 healthy bone marrow donors. All cohort members were sampled while nominally healthy, although unrecorded immune exposures were likely present. The donor tested CMV seronegative and was one of the 352 seronegative cohort members. A peripheral blood sample was collected from each donor, and TCR beta sequencing was performed on peripheral blood mononuclear cells. Genomic DNA extraction from the blood cell samples was performed with the Qiagen DNeasy Blood Extraction Kit. The method was the immunoSEQ multiplex PCR assay. For the multiplex PCR, a mixture combining 60 forward primers for TCR Vbeta segments and 13 reverse primers for TCR Jbeta segments was used. The CDR3 region of rearranged TCR beta genes was amplified from genomic DNA by a multiplex PCR assay. On the Illumina HiSeq System, the amplified TCR beta libraries were sequenced as 87-base-pair reads. On the authors' methods: A later analysis counted tens of millions of unique TCR beta chains across the roughly 700 repertoires, and some 12 million of these chains were shared by at least two donors. Raw reads were error-corrected and collapsed into unique sequences by a nearest-neighbor algorithm in which closely related sequences were merged to remove PCR and sequencing errors. V, D and J gene segments were assigned by aligning CDR3 sequences to IMGT reference sequences. For a sequence to be retained, a match of at least six nucleotides to both a V gene segment and a J gene segment was required. A rearrangement counted as productive if the CDR3 had no stop codons and remained in frame with V and J, and every other rearrangement counted as non-productive. Following IMGT convention, CDR3 was defined as the stretch from the second conserved V-encoded cysteine to the conserved J-encoded phenylalanine. In an earlier analysis of around 600 of the donors, sequences lacking an unambiguous match to a single V gene segment were excluded. An earlier analysis of a few hundred of the donors called V segments functional above 56.7% productive rearrangements and segregating when the between-donor standard deviation exceeded 5%. A statistical classification framework was built for diagnosing cytomegalovirus status from the catalog of TCR beta chain sequences. In a later analysis, TCR nucleotide sequences were compared against IMGT/GENE-DB human TR gene sequences so that V and J genes could be assigned. The TCRdist pipeline was used in a later analysis to assign CDR3 sequences and most-parsimonious VDJ recombination scenarios. In a later analysis, each TCR beta chain was defined by its CDR3 amino acid sequence together with its V-gene family, and reads lacking a unique V-gene family were excluded. To address suspected cross-contamination and a sequencing artifact, a later analysis removed over 500 highly shared, low-generation-probability nucleotide sequences. For each public chain, a later analysis derived a clonal expansion index from normalized ranks of inferred template counts within each repertoire. Generation probabilities in a later analysis came from a VDJ recombination model fitted to out-of-frame rearrangements, and those results were checked against IGoR. In a later analysis, TCR-TCR, TCR-HLA and TCR-CMV co-occurrence was scored with hypergeometric tests, and a repertoire-size bias correction was applied to TCR pairs. In a later analysis, false discovery rates were estimated by permuting HLA or CMV assignments 20 times. In a later analysis, co-occurring TCRs were grouped using DBSCAN, with TCRdist sequence similarity added in when clustering inside HLA-allele-positive subsets. Co-occurrence clustering excluded repertoires with fewer than 30,000 or more than 120,000 public chains, plus five with anomalous nucleotide sharing. TCRdb took over this immuneACCESS table, retaining in-frame rearrangements with V and J assigned. Such tables are incomplete; in checked studies, under half of the missing clones stem from an unresolved V gene, and the remainder is unexplained. V, J and clone size are taken as reported in that table, and D and trimming were inferred from the DNA itself. The sample table holds tens of thousands of clones, of which 65% to 75% were seen once. About 2.1% of the sample belongs to the ten largest clones.

The sample consisted of PBMCs. This clonotype was obtained from a man aged 25 to 40 in good health and CMV-seronegative. This receptor chain uses TRBV9 and TRBJ1-1, with no D gene named confidently. The DNA sequence is given as TGTGCCAGCAGCGTAACCAGTCAGAACACTGAAGCTTTCTTT. It encodes CASSVTSQNTEAFF.